This T cell receptor (beta chain) was recorded in a study of blood T cell repertoires in COVID-19. The CDR3 has 14 amino acids. Trimming took 6 bases from V and 10 from J; bases not matched to a gene: 6. From germline, CDR1 is MNHEY and CDR2 SVGAGI. This table comes from immunoSEQ multiplex PCR, and its TCRdb copy is limited to in-frame clones, with some not included. The sample carries roughly 120,000 clones, less than 95% recorded once. The clonotype was recovered from a human donor with active COVID-19. The donor label of this sample is uncertain. Material for sequencing was peripheral blood. V gene TRBV6-5 combines with J gene TRBJ1-6; 10 positions agree with TRBD1. Written as DNA, the CDR3 is TGTGCCAGCAGCCCACGGGACAGGGGATCACCCCTCCACTTT. Protein: CASSPRDRGSPLHF.